These 8 T cell receptor beta chains were sequenced from one sample in a study of OX40 agonist ivuxolimab in advanced cancers. Here immunoSEQ multiplex PCR was the method, and the copy in TCRdb shows in-frame clones only, minus some. Counted here are over 60,000 clones, about 88% occurring once; the ten biggest clones make up 0.3% to 0.45%. The specimen was CD4+ or CD8+ T cells sorted from blood, collected in a trial of the OX40 agonist ivuxolimab. The receptors here all came from an adult with an advanced solid tumor such as melanoma, head and neck, liver or kidney cancer.

V is TRBV5-6 and J is TRBJ1-1; 7 bases fit TRBD1. The V gene end was trimmed by 1 base and the J gene end by 0 bases; junction bases not matched to a gene: 6. The V gene's germline CDR1 is SGHDT and CDR2 YYEEEE. The CDR3 spans 16 residues. For the CDR3, the DNA is TGTGCCAGCAGCTTGAAGGGGGCCAGGATGAACACTGAAGCTTTCTTT. As protein: CASSLKGARMNTEAFF.

The chain uses TRBV27 and TRBJ2-1; no definite D call. V lost 9 bases and J lost 13, with 16 bases in between. CDR3 length: 11 residues. In germline, CDR1 is MNHEY, CDR2 SMNVEV (reference sequence). As DNA, the CDR3 is TGTGCCAGTAGTAACTGGTATTTTCAGTTCTTC. Its translation: CASSNWYFQFF.

This clone was counted between two and nine times. The V gene is TRBV6-1, the J gene TRBJ1-2; TRBD1 might be the D (5 bases). V lost 3 bases, J lost 6 bases, and 17 bases lay in between. CDR3 size: 15 residues. Germline CDR1 is MNHNS and CDR2 is SASEGT. The CDR3 protein is CASSDSVGGENGYTF. The CDR3 DNA follows: TGTGCCAGCAGTGATTCCGTCGGGGGGGAAAATGGCTACACCTTC.

The chain employs TRBV19 and TRBJ2-2; unclear D gene. Germline V lookup: CDR1 LNHDA, CDR2 SQIVND (reference sequence). V was shortened by 5 bases and J by 5 bases, with 3 bases between the two germline ends. The CDR3 length is 11 residues. The CDR3 sequence: CASSRTGELFF. The CDR3 DNA reads as TGTGCCAGTAGTCGTACCGGGGAGCTGTTTTTT. Using reference TRBV19 and TRBJ2-2 for the parts outside the CDR3, the full variable domain is DGGITQSPKYLFRKEGQNVTLSCEQNLNHDAMYWYRQDPGQGLRLIYYSQIVNDFQKGDIAEGYSVSREKKESFPLTVTSAQKNPTAFYLCASSRTGELFFGEGSRLTVL.

This clone showed up just once. The chain recombines TRBV28 with TRBJ1-2, with 7 bases that match TRBD1. Per the germline V gene, CDR1 is MDHEN and CDR2 is SYDVKM. The CDR3 runs to 12 residues. V shed 6 bases, J shed 2 bases, and the junction held 0 bases outside the gene matches. CDR3 nucleotides: TGTGCCAGCAGGACAGGGAACTATGGCTACACCTTC. This sequence encodes CASRTGNYGYTF.

The gene calls are TRBV7-2 and TRBJ1-1; D uncertain. The germline V gene encodes CDR1 SGHTA and CDR2 FQGNSA. The CDR3 runs to 13 residues. V was clipped by 3 bases and J by 11 bases, with 16 bases between them. Here the CDR3 reads CASSFWSEGGAFF. DNA of the CDR3: TGTGCCAGCAGCTTCTGGTCCGAGGGTGGGGCTTTCTTT.

The J gene is TRBJ1-1, the V gene TRBV30, with D tentatively TRBD1 (5 bases). CDR1 and CDR2 from the germline V gene are GTSNPN and SVGIG (reference sequence). The CDR3 totals 12 residues. Trimming took 3 bases from V and 3 from J, leaving 8 bases between them. CDR3 in amino acids: CAWRGRYTEAFF. CDR3 sequence (DNA): TGTGCCTGGAGGGGGCGATACACTGAAGCTTTCTTT.

The rearrangement uses TRBV10-3 and TRBJ1-1, with a weak D call TRBD1 (5 bases). V lost 7 bases to trimming and J lost 3 bases, with 9 bases between them. The CDR3 is 12 residues long. The germline V gene has CDR1 ENHRY and CDR2 SYGVKD. CDR3 loop: CAIKQGDTEAFF. CDR3 nucleotide sequence: TGTGCCATCAAGCAGGGTGACACTGAAGCTTTCTTT.